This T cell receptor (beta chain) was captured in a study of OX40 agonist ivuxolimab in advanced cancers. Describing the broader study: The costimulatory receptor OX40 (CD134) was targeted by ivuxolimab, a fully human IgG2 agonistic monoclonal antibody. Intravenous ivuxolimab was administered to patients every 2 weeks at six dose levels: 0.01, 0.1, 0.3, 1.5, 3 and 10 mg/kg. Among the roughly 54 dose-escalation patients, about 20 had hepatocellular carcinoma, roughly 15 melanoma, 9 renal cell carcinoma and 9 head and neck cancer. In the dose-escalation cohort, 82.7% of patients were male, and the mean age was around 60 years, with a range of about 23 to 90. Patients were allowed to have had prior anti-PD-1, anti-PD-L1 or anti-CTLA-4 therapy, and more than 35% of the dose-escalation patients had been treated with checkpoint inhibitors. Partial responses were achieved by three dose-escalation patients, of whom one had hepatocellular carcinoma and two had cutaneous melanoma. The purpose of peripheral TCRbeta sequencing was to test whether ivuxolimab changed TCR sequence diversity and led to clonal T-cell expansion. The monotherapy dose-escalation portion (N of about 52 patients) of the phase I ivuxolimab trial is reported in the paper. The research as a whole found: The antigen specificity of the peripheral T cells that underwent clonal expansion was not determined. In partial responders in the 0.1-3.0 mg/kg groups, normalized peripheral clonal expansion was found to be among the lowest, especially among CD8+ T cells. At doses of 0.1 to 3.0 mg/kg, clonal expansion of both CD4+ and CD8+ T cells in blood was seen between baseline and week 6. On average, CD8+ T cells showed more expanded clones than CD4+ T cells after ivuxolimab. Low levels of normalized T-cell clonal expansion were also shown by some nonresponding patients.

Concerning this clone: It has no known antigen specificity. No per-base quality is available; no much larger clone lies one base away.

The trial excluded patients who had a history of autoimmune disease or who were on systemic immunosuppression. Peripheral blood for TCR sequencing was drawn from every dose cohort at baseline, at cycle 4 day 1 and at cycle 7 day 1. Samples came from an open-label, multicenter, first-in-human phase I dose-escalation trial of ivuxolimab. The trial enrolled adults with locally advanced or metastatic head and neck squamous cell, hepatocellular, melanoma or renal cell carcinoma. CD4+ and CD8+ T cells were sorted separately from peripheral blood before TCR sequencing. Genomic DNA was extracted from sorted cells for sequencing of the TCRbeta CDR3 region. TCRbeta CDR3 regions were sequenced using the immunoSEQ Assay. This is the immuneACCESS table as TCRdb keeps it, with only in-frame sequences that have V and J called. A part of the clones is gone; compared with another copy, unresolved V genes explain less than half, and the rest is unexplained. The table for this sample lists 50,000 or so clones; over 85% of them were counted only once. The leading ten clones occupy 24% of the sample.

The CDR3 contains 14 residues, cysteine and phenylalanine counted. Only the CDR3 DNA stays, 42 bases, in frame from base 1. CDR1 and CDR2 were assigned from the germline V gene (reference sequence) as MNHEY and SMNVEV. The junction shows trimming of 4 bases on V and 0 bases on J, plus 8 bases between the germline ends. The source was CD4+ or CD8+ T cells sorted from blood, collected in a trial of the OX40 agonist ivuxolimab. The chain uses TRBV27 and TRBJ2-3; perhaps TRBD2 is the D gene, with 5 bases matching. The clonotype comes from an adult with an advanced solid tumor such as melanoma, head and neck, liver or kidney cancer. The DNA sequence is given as TGTGCCAGCAGTTCCTCGGGGAGCACAGATACGCAGTATTTT. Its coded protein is CASSSSGSTDTQYF.